A selection of T cell receptor beta chains follows, all from one sample in a study of HIV-infected patients and healthy controls. TCRdb independently ran MiXCR on the 5' RACE reads; one entry per CDR3 protein. The table shows about 8,100 distinct CDR3 sequences, with approximately 6.1% occurring only once. The sample here was blood, taken before antiretroviral therapy. Source of these receptors: an adult with HIV infection. Each CDR3 is given with its conserved first and last residue. Fields, in order: V gene, clone size, D gene, J gene, CDR3 protein, CDR3 DNA. The D gene is left open where the match is weak. The size of a clone is reported for some rows only, either as once, few or many, or as a class for expanded clones.

TRBV6-4	medium-sized	TRBD2	TRBJ2-3	CASSTSGGATDTQYF	TGTGCCAGCAGTACTAGCGGGGGGGCCACAGATACGCAGTATTTT
TRBV19	many	NA	TRBJ2-2	CASRGQGTGELFF	TGTGCCAGTAGGGGGCAGGGGACCGGGGAGCTGTTTTTT
TRBV4-3	many	NA	TRBJ2-3	CASSQARATTQYF	TGCGCCAGCAGCCAAGCCCGGGCGACCACGCAGTATTTT
TRBV20-1	many	NA	TRBJ2-1	CSARDGGGPVYNEQFF	TGCAGTGCTAGAGATGGGGGGGGCCCTGTATACAATGAGCAGTTCTTC
TRBV4-1	medium-sized	NA	TRBJ2-1	CASSQDVGDEQFF	TGCGCCAGCAGCCAAGATGTAGGAGATGAGCAGTTCTTC
TRBV6-4	many	NA	TRBJ2-7	CASSEEGAASYEQYF	TGTGCCAGCAGTGAGGAAGGGGCAGCCAGCTACGAGCAGTACTTC
TRBV7-9	medium-sized	TRBD1	TRBJ1-1	CASSFDRGTEAFF	TGTGCCAGCAGCTTTGACAGGGGGACTGAAGCTTTCTTT
TRBV12-3/TRBV12-4	many	NA	TRBJ2-7	CASSSTPTYEQYF	TGTGCCAGCAGTTCGACCCCCACCTACGAGCAGTACTTC
TRBV10-3	NA	NA	TRBJ2-7	CATRQAVSEQYF	TGTGCCACCCGACAAGCAGTGAGCGAGCAGTACTTC
TRBV5-6	medium-sized	TRBD2	TRBJ2-3	CASSRTSGGADTQYF	TGTGCCAGCAGTCGTACTAGCGGGGGGGCAGATACGCAGTATTTT
TRBV4-1	NA	NA	TRBJ1-2	CASSQVGGGGRYGYTF	TGCGCCAGCAGCCAAGTTGGCGGGGGCGGGAGGTATGGCTACACCTTC
TRBV15	many	TRBD1	TRBJ2-5	CATSRDRGTANSQETQYF	TGTGCCACCAGCAGAGATAGGGGGACAGCCAATTCTCAAGAGACCCAGTACTTC
TRBV12-3/TRBV12-4	medium-sized	TRBD2	TRBJ2-3	CASSLRSGGADTQYF	TGTGCCAGCAGTTTGAGGTCCGGGGGGGCAGATACGCAGTATTTT
TRBV7-9	medium-sized	NA	TRBJ1-1	CASSLDLGPNTEAFF	TGTGCCAGCAGCTTAGACCTAGGCCCGAACACTGAAGCTTTCTTT
TRBV6-5	many	NA	TRBJ1-2	CASSIMGGSYGYTF	TGTGCCAGCAGTATTATGGGAGGTTCCTATGGCTACACCTTC
TRBV9	medium-sized	TRBD1	TRBJ2-7	CASSVTDRGEGEQYF	TGTGCCAGCAGCGTAACGGACAGGGGAGAAGGAGAGCAGTACTTC
TRBV7-9	many	TRBD1	TRBJ1-1	CASSLRTGDTEAFF	TGTGCCAGCAGCTTGAGGACAGGGGACACTGAAGCTTTCTTT
TRBV20-1	many	TRBD2	TRBJ2-5	CSATRLAGEETQYF	TGCAGTGCTACCCGACTAGCGGGGGAAGAGACCCAGTACTTC